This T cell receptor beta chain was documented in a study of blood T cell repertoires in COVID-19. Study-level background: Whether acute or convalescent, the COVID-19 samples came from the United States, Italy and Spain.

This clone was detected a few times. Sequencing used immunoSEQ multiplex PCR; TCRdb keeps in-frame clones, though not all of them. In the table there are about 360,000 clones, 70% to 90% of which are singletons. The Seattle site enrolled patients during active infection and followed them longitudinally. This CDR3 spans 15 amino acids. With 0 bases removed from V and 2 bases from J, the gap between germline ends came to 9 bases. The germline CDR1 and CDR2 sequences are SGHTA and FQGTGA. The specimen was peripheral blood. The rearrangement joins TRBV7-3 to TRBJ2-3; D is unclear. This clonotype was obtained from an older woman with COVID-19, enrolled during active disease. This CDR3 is CASSLTGVLTDTQYF. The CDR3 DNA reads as TGTGCCAGCAGCTTAACGGGCGTACTCACAGATACGCAGTATTTT.